The 14 T cell receptor beta chains in this list originate from one sample, sequenced in a study of cytotoxic CD8 clonotypes in ibrutinib-treated CLL. Generated by immunoSEQ multiplex PCR, the TCRdb table keeps only in-frame clones and is missing some. The sample consists of about 130,000 clones, 79% of them appearing once. Sample: PBMCs, taken after 12 months of ibrutinib treatment. Every receptor here comes from a human donor with chronic lymphocytic leukemia.

The V call is TRBV27, the J call TRBJ2-1; D is unclear. The CDR3 sequence is 13 residues long. Germline CDR1 and CDR2: MNHEY and SMNVEV (reference sequence). V dropped 3 bases and J dropped 3 bases, with 6 bases sitting between them. The CDR3, as DNA: TGTGCCAGCAGTTTGGGTTACTACAATGAGCAGTTCTTC. Its protein product is CASSLGYYNEQFF.

The sample holds one count of this clone. This chain uses TRBV28 with TRBJ2-4, with TRBD1 matching over 9 bases. The germline V gene encodes CDR1 MDHEN and CDR2 SYDVKM. The length of the CDR3 is 15 residues. V was pared by 5 bases and J by 3 bases, with 5 bases of the junction left unmatched. As DNA, the CDR3 is TGTGCCAGCAGTCCGGGGACAGGGCGCAAAAACATTCAGTACTTC. The encoded protein is CASSPGTGRKNIQYF.

V and J are TRBV28 and TRBJ2-7; D possibly corresponds to TRBD1 (7 bases). With 6 bases removed from V and 2 bases from J, the gap between germline ends came to 14 bases. The germline CDR1 and CDR2 sequences are MDHEN and SYDVKM. The CDR3 has 14 residues. In DNA, the CDR3 is TGTGCCAGCAGCTCCCAGGGGGGCACCTACGAGCAGTACTTC. Translating it yields CASSSQGGTYEQYF.

The chain combines TRBV6-6 with TRBJ2-1; unclear D gene. Germline CDR1 MNHNY, CDR2 SVGAGI (reference sequence). The length of the CDR3 is 13 residues. The germline V and J ends were trimmed by 6 bases and 7 bases, with 13 bases remaining between them. The CDR3 nucleotides read TGTGCCAGCAGGGCGCTGGGTGTTAATGAGCAGTTCTTC. Protein product: CASRALGVNEQFF.

V usage is TRBV13 and J usage is TRBJ2-7; TRBD2 matches 13 bases. The V and J ends lost 2 bases and 4 bases, in that order; junction bases with no gene match: 8. CDR1 and CDR2 (germline): PRHDT, FYEKMQ (reference sequence). The CDR3 runs to 17 residues. CDR3 nucleotide sequence: TGTGCCAGCAGCTTACTACGACTAGCGGGAGGTCAATACGAGCAGTACTTC. This encodes CASSLLRLAGGQYEQYF.

J is TRBJ1-5 and V is TRBV7-9; 7 bases map to TRBD1. CDR3 length: 14 residues. Losses at the gene ends were 5 bases for V and 4 bases for J; bases not matched to a gene: 5. Germline CDR1 is SEHNR and CDR2 is FQNEAQ (reference sequence). CDR3 amino acids: CASSASTGNQPQHF. The CDR3 region has the DNA TGTGCCAGCAGCGCCTCGACAGGGAATCAGCCCCAGCATTTT.

The rearrangement uses TRBV14 and TRBJ1-1; 9 bases align to TRBD1. The germline V gene encodes CDR1 SGHDN and CDR2 FVKESK. Unmatched junction bases numbered 11, after V lost 0 bases and J lost 3 bases. The CDR3 is 18 residues long. The CDR3 protein is CASSQEGGTGFRYTEAFF. In DNA, the CDR3 is TGTGCCAGCAGCCAAGAGGGCGGGACAGGGTTTAGGTACACTGAAGCTTTCTTT.

The chain combines TRBV7-6 with TRBJ1-1; tentative D call: TRBD1 (5 bases). The CDR3 sequence is 13 residues long. Trimming shortened V by 3 bases and J by 7 bases, and 12 bases separated the two germline ends. Germline-derived CDR1 and CDR2 are SGHVS and FNYEAQ. This CDR3 is CASSFGAQSEAFF. CDR3 coding DNA: TGTGCCAGCAGCTTTGGGGCGCAGAGTGAAGCTTTCTTT.

J is TRBJ1-1 and V is TRBV6-4; 8 positions agree with TRBD1. V gave up 6 bases and J gave up 3 bases; unmatched junction bases: 3. CDR3 size: 13 residues. Germline V gene lookup returns CDR1 MRHNA and CDR2 SNTAGT. The CDR3 sequence: CASRMDRDTEAFF. DNA for the CDR3: TGTGCCAGCAGGATGGACAGGGACACTGAAGCTTTCTTT.

In nucleotides, the CDR3 is TGTGCCAGCAGACGGACAGGGTTTTATGGCTACACCTTC. Translation gives CASRRTGFYGYTF. The chain carries TRBV6-5 and TRBJ1-2; 8 positions match TRBD1. The germline CDR1 and CDR2 sequences are MNHEY and SVGAGI. V shed 6 bases and J 5 bases; nucleotides not matched to a gene: 5. This CDR3 spans 13 amino acids.

The chain is built from TRBV6-1 and TRBJ1-3; D is possibly TRBD1 (6 bases). The CDR3 is 16 amino acids. Between the trimmed V and J ends, which lost 2 bases and 3 bases, there was a span of 14 bases. Germline values: CDR1 MNHNS, CDR2 SASEGT. The CDR3 protein is CASSEQGQPIGNTIYF. CDR3 nucleotide sequence: TGTGCCAGCAGTGAACAGGGGCAACCTATTGGAAACACCATATATTTT.

The DNA of the CDR3 is TGTGCCAGCAGCTCGAAAGAATGGGGCTCCTACGAGCAGTACTTC. It yields the protein CASSSKEWGSYEQYF. The chain carries TRBV27 and TRBJ2-7; D gene ambiguous. The CDR3 is made up of 15 amino acids. Germline CDR1 and CDR2: MNHEY and SMNVEV (reference sequence). Trimming stripped 6 bases from V and 0 bases from J, with 15 bases between.

V gene TRBV11-1 combines with J gene TRBJ2-5; D is possibly TRBD2 (5 bases). CDR3 length: 12 residues. Between the trimmed V and J ends, which lost 5 bases and 5 bases, there was a span of 9 bases. In germline, CDR1 is SGHAT, CDR2 FQDESV (reference sequence). CDR3: CASSILVETQYF. The CDR3 DNA is TGTGCCAGCAGCATACTAGTCGAGACCCAGTACTTC.

The chain links TRBV5-6 to TRBJ1-2; no reliable D call. Germline V CDR1 and CDR2: SGHDT, YYEEEE. The CDR3 sequence is 14 residues long. The germline V and J ends were trimmed by 4 bases and 4 bases, with 14 bases remaining between them. CDR3 residues: CASSAGLHSYGYTF. The CDR3 nucleotides read TGTGCCAGCAGCGCAGGACTACACAGCTATGGCTACACCTTC.